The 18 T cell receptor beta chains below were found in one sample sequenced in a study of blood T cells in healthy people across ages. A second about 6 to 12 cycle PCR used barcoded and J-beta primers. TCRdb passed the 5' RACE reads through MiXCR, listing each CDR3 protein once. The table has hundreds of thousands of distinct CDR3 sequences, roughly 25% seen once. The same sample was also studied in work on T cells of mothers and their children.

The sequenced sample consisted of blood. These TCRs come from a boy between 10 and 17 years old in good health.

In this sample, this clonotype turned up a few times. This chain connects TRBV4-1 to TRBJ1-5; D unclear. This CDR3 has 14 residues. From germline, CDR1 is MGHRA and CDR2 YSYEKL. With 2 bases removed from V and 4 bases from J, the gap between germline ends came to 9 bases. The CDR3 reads CASSQWQDNQPQHF. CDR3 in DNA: TGCGCCAGCAGCCAATGGCAGGATAATCAGCCCCAGCATTTT.

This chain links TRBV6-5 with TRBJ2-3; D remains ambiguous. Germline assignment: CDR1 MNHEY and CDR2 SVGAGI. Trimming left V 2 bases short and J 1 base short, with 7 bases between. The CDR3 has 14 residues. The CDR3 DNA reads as TGTGCCAGCAGTTACGGGGTAGGCACAGATACGCAGTATTTT. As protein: CASSYGVGTDTQYF.

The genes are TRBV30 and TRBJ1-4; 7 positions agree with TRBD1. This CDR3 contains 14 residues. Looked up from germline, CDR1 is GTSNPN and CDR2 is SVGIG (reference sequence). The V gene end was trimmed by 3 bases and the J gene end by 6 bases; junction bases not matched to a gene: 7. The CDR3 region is CAWSAGTVYEKLFF. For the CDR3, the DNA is TGTGCCTGGAGCGCCGGGACAGTCTATGAAAAACTGTTTTTT.

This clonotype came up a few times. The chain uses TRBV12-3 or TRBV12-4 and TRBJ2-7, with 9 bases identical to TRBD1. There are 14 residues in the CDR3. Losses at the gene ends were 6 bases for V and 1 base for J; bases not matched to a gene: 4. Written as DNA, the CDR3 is TGTGCCAGCAGAGGGGACAGGGATTCCTACGAGCAGTACTTC. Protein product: CASRGDRDSYEQYF.

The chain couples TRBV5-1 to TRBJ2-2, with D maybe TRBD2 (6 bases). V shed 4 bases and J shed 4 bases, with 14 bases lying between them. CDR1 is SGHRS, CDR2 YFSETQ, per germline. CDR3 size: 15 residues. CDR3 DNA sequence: TGCGCCAGCAGCCCCCCTAGGCGGGGCACCGGGGAGCTGTTTTTT. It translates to CASSPPRRGTGELFF.

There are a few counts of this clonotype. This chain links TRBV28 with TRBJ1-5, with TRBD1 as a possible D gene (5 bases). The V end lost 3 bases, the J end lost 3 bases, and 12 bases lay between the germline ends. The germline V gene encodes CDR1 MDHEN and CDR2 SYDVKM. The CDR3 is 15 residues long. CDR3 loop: CASSLTVGNNQPQHF. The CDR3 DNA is TGTGCCAGCAGTTTGACAGTAGGGAACAATCAGCCCCAGCATTTT.

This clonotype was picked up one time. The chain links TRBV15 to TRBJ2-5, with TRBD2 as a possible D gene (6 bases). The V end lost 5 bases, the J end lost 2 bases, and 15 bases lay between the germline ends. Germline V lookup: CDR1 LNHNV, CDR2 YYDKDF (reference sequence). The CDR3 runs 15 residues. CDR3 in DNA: TGTGCCACCAGCCTCACTTTAGCGGTACAAGAGACCCAGTACTTC. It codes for CATSLTLAVQETQYF.

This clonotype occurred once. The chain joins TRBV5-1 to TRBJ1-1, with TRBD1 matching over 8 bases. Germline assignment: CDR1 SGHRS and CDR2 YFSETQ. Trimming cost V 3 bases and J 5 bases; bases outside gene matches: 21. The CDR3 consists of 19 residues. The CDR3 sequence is CASSSGGIRDRHPGTEAFF. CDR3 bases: TGCGCCAGCAGCTCTGGTGGGATCCGGGACAGGCACCCGGGGACTGAAGCTTTCTTT. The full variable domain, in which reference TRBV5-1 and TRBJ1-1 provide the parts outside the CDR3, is KAGVTQTPRYLIKTRGQQVTLSCSPISGHRSVSWYQQTPGQGLQFLFEYFSETQRNKGNFPGRFSGRQFSNSRSEMNVSTLELGDSALYLCASSSGGIRDRHPGTEAFFGQGTRLTVV.

CDR3 sequence (DNA): TGTGCCAGCAGTTTTCTCCCCGGGAACACCGGGGAGCTGTTTTTT. Translating gives CASSFLPGNTGELFF. The V gene is TRBV12-3 or TRBV12-4, the J gene TRBJ2-2; no clear D. This CDR3 region has 15 residues. V was cut by 3 bases and J by 1 base, with 9 bases left in between.

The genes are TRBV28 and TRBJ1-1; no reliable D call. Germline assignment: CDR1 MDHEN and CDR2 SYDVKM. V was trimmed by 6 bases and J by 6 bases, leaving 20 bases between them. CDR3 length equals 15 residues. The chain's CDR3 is CASSHDMGQVAEAFF. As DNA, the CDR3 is TGTGCCAGCAGCCATGACATGGGTCAGGTTGCTGAAGCTTTCTTT.

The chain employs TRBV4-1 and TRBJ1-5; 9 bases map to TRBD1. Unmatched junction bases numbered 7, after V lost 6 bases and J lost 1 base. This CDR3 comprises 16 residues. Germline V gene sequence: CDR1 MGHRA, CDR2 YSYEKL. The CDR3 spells CASRHGDRESNQPQHF. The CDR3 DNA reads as TGCGCCAGCAGGCACGGGGACAGGGAAAGCAATCAGCCCCAGCATTTT.

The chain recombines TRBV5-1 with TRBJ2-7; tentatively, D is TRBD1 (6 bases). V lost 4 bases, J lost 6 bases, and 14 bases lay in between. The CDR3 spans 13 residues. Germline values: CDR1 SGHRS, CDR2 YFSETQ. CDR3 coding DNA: TGCGCCAGCAGCGGGTCACAGGGAGCCGAGCAGTACTTC. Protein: CASSGSQGAEQYF. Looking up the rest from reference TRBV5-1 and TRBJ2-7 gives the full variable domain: KAGVTQTPRYLIKTRGQQVTLSCSPISGHRSVSWYQQTPGQGLQFLFEYFSETQRNKGNFPGRFSGRQFSNSRSEMNVSTLELGDSALYLCASSGSQGAEQYFGPGTRLTVT.

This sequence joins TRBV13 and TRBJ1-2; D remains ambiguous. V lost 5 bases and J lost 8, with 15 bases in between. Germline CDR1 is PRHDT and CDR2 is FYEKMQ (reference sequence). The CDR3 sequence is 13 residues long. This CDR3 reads CASSPWEQAGYTF. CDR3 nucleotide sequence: TGTGCCAGCAGCCCCTGGGAGCAGGCGGGCTACACCTTC.

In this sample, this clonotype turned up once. Here the CDR3 DNA reads TGTGCCAGCAGTTACGGGACAGGAATGGAGCAGCCCCAGCATTTT. Translated: CASSYGTGMEQPQHF. The chain has TRBV6-2 or TRBV6-3 and TRBJ1-5; 8 nucleotides line up with TRBD1. Trimming cost V 2 bases and J 7 bases; bases outside gene matches: 7. The CDR3 has 15 residues. The germline gives CDR1 MNHEY, CDR2 SVGEGT.

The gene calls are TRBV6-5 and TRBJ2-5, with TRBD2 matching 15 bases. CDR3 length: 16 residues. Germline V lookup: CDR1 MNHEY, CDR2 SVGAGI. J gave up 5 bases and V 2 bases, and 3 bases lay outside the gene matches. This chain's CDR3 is CASSYGTSGGSETQYF. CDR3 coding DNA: TGTGCCAGCAGTTACGGGACTAGCGGGGGGTCGGAGACCCAGTACTTC.

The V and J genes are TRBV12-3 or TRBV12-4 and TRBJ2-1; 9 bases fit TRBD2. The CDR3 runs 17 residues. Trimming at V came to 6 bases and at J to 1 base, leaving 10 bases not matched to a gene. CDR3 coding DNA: TGTGCCAGCAGAGGTAGCGGGGGCCGTATTTCCTACAATGAGCAGTTCTTC. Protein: CASRGSGGRISYNEQFF.

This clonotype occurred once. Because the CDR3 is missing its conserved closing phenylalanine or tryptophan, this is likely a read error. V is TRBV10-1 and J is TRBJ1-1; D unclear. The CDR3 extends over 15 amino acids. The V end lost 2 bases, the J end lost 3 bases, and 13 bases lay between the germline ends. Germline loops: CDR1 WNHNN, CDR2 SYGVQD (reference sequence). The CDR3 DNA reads TGCGCCAGCAGTGAGAATGGTGGTGGGGACACTGAAGCTTTCCTT. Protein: CASSENGGGDTEAFL.

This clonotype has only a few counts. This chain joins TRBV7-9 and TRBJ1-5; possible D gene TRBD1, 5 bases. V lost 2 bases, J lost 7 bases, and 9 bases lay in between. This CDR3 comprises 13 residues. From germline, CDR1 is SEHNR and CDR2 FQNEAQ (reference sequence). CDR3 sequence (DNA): TGTGCCAGCAGCTTACTGGGGCGGCAGCCCCAGCATTTT. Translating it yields CASSLLGRQPQHF.